The entry below describes one T cell receptor beta chain. Its antigen is still unknown. The data stem from a study of monozygotic twins with inflammatory bowel disease. Study-wide points: Evidence did not back any single strong signal or clonotype linked to IBD.

The germline CDR1 and CDR2 sequences are LGHDT and YNNKEL (reference sequence). The CDR3 contains 16 residues. Donors each gave over 2 ml of blood. The unique tags termed UMIs, each holding a 6-nucleotide sample barcode, were added by means of template switching. Following a re-call of the 5' RACE reads, TCRdb has one entry per CDR3 protein and lacks DNA. This sample's table reports around 190,000 distinct CDR3 sequences. Sequencing was done on a sample of blood. This rearrangement joins TRBV3-1 to TRBJ2-3; the D call from TCRdb, TRBD1, cannot be confirmed without DNA. This clonotype originated in a human donor with ulcerative colitis or Crohn's disease, or a healthy co-twin of an affected twin (not recorded which). The CDR3 is CASSRRGGGLTDTQYF.